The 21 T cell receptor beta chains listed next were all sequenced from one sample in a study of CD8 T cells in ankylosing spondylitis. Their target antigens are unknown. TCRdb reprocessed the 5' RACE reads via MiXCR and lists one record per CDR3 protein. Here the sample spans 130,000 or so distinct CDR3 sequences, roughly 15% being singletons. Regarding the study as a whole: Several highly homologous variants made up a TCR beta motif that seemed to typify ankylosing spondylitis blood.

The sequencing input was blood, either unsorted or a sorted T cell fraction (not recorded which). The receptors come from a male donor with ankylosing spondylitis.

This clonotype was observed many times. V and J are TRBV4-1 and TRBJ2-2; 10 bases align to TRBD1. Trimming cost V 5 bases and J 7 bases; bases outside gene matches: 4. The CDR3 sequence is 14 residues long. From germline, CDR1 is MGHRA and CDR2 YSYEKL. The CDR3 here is CASSRGQGSGELFF. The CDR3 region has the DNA TGCGCCAGCAGCAGGGGACAGGGGAGCGGGGAGCTGTTTTTT.

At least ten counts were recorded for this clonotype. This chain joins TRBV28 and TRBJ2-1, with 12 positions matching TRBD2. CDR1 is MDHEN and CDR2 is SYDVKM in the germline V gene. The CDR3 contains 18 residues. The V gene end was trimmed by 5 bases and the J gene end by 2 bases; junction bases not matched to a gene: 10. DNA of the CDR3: TGTGCCAGCAGTACCGGTACTAGCGGGAGGCCTACCTACAATGAGCAGTTCTTC. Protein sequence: CASSTGTSGRPTYNEQFF.

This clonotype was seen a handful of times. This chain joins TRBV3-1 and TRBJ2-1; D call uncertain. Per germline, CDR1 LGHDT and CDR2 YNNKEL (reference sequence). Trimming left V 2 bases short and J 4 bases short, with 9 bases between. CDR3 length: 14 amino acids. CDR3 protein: CASSQINRYNEQFF. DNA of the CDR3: TGTGCCAGCAGCCAAATAAATCGATACAATGAGCAGTTCTTC.

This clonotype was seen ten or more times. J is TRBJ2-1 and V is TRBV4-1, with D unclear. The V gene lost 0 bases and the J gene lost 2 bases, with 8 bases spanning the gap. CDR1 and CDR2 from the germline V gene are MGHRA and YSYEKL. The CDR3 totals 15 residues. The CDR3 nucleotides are TGCGCCAGCAGCCAAGATCCGGATACCTACAATGAGCAGTTCTTC. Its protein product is CASSQDPDTYNEQFF.

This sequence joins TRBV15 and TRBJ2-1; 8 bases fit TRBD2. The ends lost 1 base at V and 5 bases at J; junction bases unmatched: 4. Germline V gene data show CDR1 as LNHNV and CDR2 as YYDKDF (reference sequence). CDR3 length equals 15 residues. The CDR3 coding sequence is TGTGCCACCAGCAGAGGCGCGGGACTAGACAATGAGCAGTTCTTC. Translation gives CATSRGAGLDNEQFF.

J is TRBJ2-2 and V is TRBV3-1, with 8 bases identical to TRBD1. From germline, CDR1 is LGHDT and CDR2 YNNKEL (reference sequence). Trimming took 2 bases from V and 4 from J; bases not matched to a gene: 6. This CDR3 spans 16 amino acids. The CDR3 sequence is CASSQIRGLGTGELFF. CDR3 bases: TGTGCCAGCAGCCAAATCAGGGGGCTGGGCACCGGGGAGCTGTTTTTT.

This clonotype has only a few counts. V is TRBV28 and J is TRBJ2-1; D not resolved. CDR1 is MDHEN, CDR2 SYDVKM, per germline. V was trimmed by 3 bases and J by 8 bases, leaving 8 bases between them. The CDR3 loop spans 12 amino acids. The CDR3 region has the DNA TGTGCCAGCAGTTTCTTTACGCATGAGCAGTTCTTC. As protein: CASSFFTHEQFF. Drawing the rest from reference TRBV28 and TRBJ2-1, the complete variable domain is DVKVTQSSRYLVKRTGEKVFLECVQDMDHENMFWYRQDPGLGLRLIYFSYDVKMKEKGDIPEGYSVSREKKERFSLILESASTNQTSMYLCASSFFTHEQFFGPGTRLTVL.

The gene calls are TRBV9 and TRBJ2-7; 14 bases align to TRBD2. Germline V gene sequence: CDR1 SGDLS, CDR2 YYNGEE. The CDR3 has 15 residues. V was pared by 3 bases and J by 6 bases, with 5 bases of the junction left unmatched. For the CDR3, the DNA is TGTGCCAGCAGCGGGGGACTAGCGGGAGTCTCCGAGCAGTACTTC. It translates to CASSGGLAGVSEQYF. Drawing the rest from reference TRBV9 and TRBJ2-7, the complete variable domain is DSGVTQTPKHLITATGQRVTLRCSPRSGDLSVYWYQQSLDQGLQFLIQYYNGEERAKGNILERFSAQQFPDLHSELNLSSLELGDSALYFCASSGGLAGVSEQYFGPGTRLTVT.

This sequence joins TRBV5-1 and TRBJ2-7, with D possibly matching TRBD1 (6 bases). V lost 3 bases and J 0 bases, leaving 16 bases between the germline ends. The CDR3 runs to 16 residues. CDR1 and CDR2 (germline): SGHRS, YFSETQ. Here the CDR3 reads CASSSTQGPSSYEQYF. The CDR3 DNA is TGCGCCAGCAGCTCGACACAGGGCCCGAGCTCCTACGAGCAGTACTTC.

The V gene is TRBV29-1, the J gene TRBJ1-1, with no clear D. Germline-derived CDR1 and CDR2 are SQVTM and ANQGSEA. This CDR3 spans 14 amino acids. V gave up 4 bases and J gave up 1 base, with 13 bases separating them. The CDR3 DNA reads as TGCAGCGTTGCCCGGGCGGTTTGGAACACTGAAGCTTTCTTT. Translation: CSVARAVWNTEAFF.

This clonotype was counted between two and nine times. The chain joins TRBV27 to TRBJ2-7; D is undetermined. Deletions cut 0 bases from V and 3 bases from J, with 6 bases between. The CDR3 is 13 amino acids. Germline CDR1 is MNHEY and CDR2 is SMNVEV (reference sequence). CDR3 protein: CASSLSPYYEQYF. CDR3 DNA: TGTGCCAGCAGTTTATCCCCCTACTACGAGCAGTACTTC.

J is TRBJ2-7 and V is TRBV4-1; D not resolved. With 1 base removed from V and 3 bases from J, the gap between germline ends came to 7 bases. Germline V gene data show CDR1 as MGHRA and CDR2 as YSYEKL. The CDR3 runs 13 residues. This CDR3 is CASSQGAIYEQYF. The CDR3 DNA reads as TGCGCCAGCAGCCAAGGGGCCATCTACGAGCAGTACTTC.

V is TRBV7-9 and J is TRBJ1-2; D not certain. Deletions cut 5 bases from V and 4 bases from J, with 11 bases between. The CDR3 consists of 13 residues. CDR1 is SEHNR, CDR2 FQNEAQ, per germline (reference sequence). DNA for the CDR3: TGTGCCAGCAGCATCGGGGAGGGCTATGGCTACACCTTC. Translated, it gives CASSIGEGYGYTF.

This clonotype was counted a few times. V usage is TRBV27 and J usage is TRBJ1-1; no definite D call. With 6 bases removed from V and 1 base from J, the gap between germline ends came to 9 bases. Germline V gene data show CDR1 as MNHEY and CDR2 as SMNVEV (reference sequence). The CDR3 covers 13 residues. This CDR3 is CASRPERNTEAFF. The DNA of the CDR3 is TGTGCCAGCAGGCCCGAGAGGAACACTGAAGCTTTCTTT.

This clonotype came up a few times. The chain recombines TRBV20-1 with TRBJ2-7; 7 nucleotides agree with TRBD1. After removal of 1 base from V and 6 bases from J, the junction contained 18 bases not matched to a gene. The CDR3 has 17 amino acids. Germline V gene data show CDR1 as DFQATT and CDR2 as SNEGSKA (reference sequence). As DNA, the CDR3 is TGCAGTGCTAGAGGGAAAAGGTGGGCAGGGGGTGACTTCGAGCAGTACTTC. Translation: CSARGKRWAGGDFEQYF.

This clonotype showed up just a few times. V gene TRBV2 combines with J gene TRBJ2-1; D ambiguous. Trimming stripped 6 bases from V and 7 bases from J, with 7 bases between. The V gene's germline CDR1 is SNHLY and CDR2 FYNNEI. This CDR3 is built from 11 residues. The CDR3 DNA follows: TGTGCCAGCAGGCCCGGGAATGAGCAGTTCTTC. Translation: CASRPGNEQFF.

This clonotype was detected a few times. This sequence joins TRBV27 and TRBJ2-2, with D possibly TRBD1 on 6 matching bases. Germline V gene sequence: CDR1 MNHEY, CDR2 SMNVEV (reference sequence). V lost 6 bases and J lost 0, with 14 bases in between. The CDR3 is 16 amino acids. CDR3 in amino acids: CASRPIRDTNTGELFF. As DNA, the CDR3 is TGTGCCAGCAGACCTATCCGGGACACGAACACCGGGGAGCTGTTTTTT.

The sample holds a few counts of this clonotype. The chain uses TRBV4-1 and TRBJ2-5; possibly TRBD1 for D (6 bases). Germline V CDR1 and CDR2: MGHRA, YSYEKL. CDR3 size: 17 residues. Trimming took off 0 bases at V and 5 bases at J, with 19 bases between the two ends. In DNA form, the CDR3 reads TGCGCCAGCAGCCAAGACCTGGGGGCCGTTGGGATGGAGACCCAGTACTTC. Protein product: CASSQDLGAVGMETQYF.

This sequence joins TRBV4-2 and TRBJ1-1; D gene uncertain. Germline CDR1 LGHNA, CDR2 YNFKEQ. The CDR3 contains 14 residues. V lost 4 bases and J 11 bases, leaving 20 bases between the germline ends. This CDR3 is CASSPQGGGRGAFF. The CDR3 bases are TGTGCCAGCAGCCCCCAAGGAGGAGGCCGTGGGGCTTTCTTT.

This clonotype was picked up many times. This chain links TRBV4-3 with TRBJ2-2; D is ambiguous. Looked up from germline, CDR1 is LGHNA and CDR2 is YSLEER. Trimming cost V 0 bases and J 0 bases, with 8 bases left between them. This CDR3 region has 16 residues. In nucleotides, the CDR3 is TGCGCCAGCAGCCAAGAATGGATCACGAACACCGGGGAGCTGTTTTTT. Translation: CASSQEWITNTGELFF.

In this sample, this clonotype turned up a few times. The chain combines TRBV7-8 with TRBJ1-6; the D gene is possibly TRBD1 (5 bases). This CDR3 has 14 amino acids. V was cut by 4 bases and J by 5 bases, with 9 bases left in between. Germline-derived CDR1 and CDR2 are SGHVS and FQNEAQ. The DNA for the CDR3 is TGTGCCAGCAGCTGGAAGACAGATAATTCACCCCTCCACTTT. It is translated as CASSWKTDNSPLHF.